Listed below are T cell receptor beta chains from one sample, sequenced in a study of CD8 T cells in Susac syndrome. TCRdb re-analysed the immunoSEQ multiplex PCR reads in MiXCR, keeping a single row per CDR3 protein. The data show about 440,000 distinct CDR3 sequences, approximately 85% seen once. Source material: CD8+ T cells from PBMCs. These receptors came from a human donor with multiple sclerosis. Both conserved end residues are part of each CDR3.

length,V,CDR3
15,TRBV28,CASTLGQTTYNEQFF
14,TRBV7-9,CASSANPGSYEQYF
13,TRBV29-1,CSATKGSRDEQFF
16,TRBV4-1,CASSQDRTSGDYEQYF
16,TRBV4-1,CASSQDGMTQGGGYTF
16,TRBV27,CASSLSLLTVYNEQFF
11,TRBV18,CASSPTYEQFF
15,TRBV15,CATSSPVQGTDTQYF
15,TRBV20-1,CSARETGGISYEQYF
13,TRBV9,CASSVRPVETQYF
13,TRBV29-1,CSVESGGYTEAFF
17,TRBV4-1,CASSQEPAGGYSYEQYF
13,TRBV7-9,CASGPASSYEQYF
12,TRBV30,CAWSGWNYEQYF
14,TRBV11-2,CASSLGASYNEQFF
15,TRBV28,CASTNTQYLAEKLFF
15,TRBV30,CAWNLGGLARETQYF
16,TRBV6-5,CASSFTSGGNTGELFF
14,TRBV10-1,CASSESTHPYEQYF
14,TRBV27,CASSGGGGPDTQYF
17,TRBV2,CASSEWPPGQRDSGYTF
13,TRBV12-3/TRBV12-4,CASSETGFYGYTF
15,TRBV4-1,CASSNPRRDTGELFF
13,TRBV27,CASSFQGQETQYF
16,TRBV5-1,CASSLDAGLGVNEQFF
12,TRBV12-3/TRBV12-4,CASSPPDQPQHF
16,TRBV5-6,CASKTMDGSSGNTIYF
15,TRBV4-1,CASSRAGPSQETQYF
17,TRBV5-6,CASSPPRGPQNTGELFF
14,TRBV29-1,CSVEGTGTVYEQYF
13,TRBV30,CAWTWGGRDGYTF
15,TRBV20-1,CSLRAGGFPSYEQYF
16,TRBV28,CASSSAYEGLGPEAFF
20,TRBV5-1,CASSLITDGTSWGCNQPQHF
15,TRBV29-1,CSVEDAMEETDTQYF
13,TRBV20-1,CSASRLGFYEQYF
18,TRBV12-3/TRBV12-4,CASRALGTSKPGGETQYF
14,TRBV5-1,CASSSFPVNTEAFF
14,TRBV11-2,CASNLYSMSGELFF
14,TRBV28,CASSPLSERPWKYF
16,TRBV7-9,CASSLLAGVSYNEQFF
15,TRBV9,CASSVDPQGGYEQYF
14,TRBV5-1,CASSAGQINYGYTF
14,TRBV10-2,CASSESDRVDTQYF
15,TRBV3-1,CASSQDRTSGYEQYF
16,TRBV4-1,CASSQVGRGDPETQYF
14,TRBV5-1,CASSWETGMGEQFF
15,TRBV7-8,CASSLLVGVHQPQHF
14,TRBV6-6,CASSYRNIADTQYF
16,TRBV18,CASSPAEGVAYNEQFF
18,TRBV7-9,CASSLSGRRDSNTGELFF
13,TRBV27,CASSFDRTDTQYF
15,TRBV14,CASSLRISSTDTQYF
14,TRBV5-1,CASSTGQGVTEAFF
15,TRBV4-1,CASSQDAGAGDGYTF
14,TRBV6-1,CASSPRGGANVLTF
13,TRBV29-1,CSVVGGIVYEQYF
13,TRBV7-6,CASSFTEYNEQFF